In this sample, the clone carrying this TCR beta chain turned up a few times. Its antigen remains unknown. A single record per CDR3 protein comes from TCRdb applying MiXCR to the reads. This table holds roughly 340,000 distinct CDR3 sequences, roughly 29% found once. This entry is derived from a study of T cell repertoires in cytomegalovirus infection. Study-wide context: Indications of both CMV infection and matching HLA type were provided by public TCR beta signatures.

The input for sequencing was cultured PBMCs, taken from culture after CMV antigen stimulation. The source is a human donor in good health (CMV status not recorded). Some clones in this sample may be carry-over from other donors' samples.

The chain's CDR3 is CASSFTGGAGSFGNQPQHF. The DNA for the CDR3 is TGTGCCAGCAGTTTTACAGGGGGCGCGGGGTCCTTTGGCAATCAGCCCCAGCATTTT. The gene calls are TRBV12-3 or TRBV12-4 and TRBJ1-5; 9 bases agree with TRBD1. V lost 3 bases to trimming and J lost 2 bases; unmatched junction nucleotides: 14. The CDR3 totals 19 residues.